This T cell receptor beta chain was documented in a study of human T cells and chemical hapten exposure. Study-level results: All donors were alopecia patients, so their immunity may differ from that of healthy people.

The time point: pre-sensitization, week 0. The treatment is: therapeutic diphenylcyclopropenone sensitization with weekly scalp DPC. Samples of blood were obtained prior to the application of each patch test. Every donor had alopecia and was 18 to 70 years old; all were suitable for DPC. TCRdb used MiXCR to reprocess the RACE reads, holding one entry per CDR3 protein. The repertoire has 150,000 to 200,000 distinct CDR3 sequences, around 30% of them found once; the top ten carry roughly 3%. This clonotype was picked up a small number of times. Its antigen is not identified. Material: whole blood, obtained in connection with sensitization to the hapten diphenylcyclopropenone (DPC). The receptor was isolated from a woman in her thirties with alopecia areata. Some clones in this sample may be carry-over from other donors' samples.

The CDR3 protein is CSVVGYEQYF. The CDR3 DNA follows: TGCAGCGTCGTGGGCTACGAGCAGTACTTC. The chain has TRBV29-1 and TRBJ2-7; D remains unclear. This CDR3 spans 10 amino acids. The germline CDR1 and CDR2 sequences are SQVTM and ANQGSEA. Trimming removed 6 bases at V and 3 bases at J, with 6 bases between.